This T cell receptor beta chain was identified in a study of blood T cell repertoires in COVID-19 (dated by TCRdb to the early 2020s). Turning to the overall study: The collaborator samples originated in the United States, Italy and Spain and spanned the acute and convalescent phases of COVID-19. The sample metadata nearly always contained a de-identified subject ID, COVID-19 status, age in years and sex. The material from the prospective study consisted of cDNA or gDNA derived from T cells, B-cell-depleted T cells, or PBMCs. The dataset comprised deeply sampled blood TCRbeta repertoires from subjects exposed to, actively infected with, or recovered from COVID-19. A freely available public database, intended as a resource for researchers studying the immune response to SARS-CoV-2, is where the repertoires were released. Where available, HLA class I and class II types were obtained from metadata supplied by the sample provider rather than from assay-based typing. The samples were drawn from the first 160 participants of the ongoing ImmuneRACE study and from 1,254 subjects provided by 6 global collaborators.

The CDR3 covers 16 residues, taking in both the cysteine and the phenylalanine. Only CDR3 DNA is held: 48 bases, read in frame from base 1. The germline V gene gives CDR1 as MNHEY and CDR2 as SVGEGT. V ends up 5 bases short and J 0 bases short, with an unmatched junction base count of 6. A few counts support this clone. The antigen it recognizes is unknown. No base quality information exists; no much larger clone differs at one position. TCRbeta CDR3 regions were amplified from genomic DNA by means of the immunoSEQ Assay, a bias-controlled multiplex PCR. The authors' analysis ran thus. Nucleated cell counts per sample were estimated from amplification of reference gene primers within the assay. To quantify the absolute abundance of each unique TCRbeta CDR3 rearrangement, sequence reads were collapsed and filtered. Productive Simpson clonality was computed per sample as the square root of Simpson's diversity index over productive rearrangements. TCRdb mirrors the immuneACCESS table, restricted to in-frame sequences. Some clones are absent from its copies; in checked studies, under half trace to an unresolved V gene, and the reason for the others is unknown. The V and J calls and clone size come from that table; D and trimming were worked out from the DNA. This sample lists under 400,000 clones; 65% to 90% were detected once. Around 4.2% of the sample lies in the top ten.

Study-wide conclusions, independent of this receptor: Clinical and demographic metadata were provided uncurated, with the amount varying by source and participant.

In the prospective study, participants were roughly 18 to 100 years old, resided in 25 or so geographic areas of the United States, and were enrolled through a virtual design. Cohort assignment in the prospective study relied on participant-reported clinical history from a screening survey and a study questionnaire. Each participant in the prospective study had whole blood, serum and a nasopharyngeal or oropharyngeal swab collected by mobile phlebotomists. Participants in the prospective study had the option to provide additional blood draws and questionnaires over a roughly two-month period. Prospective study blood samples were shipped either frozen or at room temperature before DNA extraction.

The TCR sequence derives from a woman between 40 and 55 years old with acute COVID-19. This receptor chain uses TRBV6-2 or TRBV6-3 and TRBJ2-2, with 7 bases in between that match TRBD2. Sequenced input: PBMCs or T cells enriched from blood (not recorded which). The bases are TGTGCCAGCAGTAAGACCGGGGGGTCGAACACCGGGGAGCTGTTTTTT. Its protein reads: CASSKTGGSNTGELFF.